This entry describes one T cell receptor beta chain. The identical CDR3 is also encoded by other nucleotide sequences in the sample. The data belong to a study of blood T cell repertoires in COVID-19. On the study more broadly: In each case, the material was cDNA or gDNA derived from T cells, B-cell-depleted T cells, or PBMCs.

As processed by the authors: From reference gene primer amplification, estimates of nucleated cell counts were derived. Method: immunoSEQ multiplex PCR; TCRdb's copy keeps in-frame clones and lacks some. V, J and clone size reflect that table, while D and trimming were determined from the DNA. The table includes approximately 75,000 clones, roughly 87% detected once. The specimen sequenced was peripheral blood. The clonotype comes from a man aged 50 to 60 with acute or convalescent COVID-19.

This chain's CDR3 is CASSQGLWGAYNSPLHF. The CDR3 DNA is TGTGCCAGCAGCCAAGGACTCTGGGGGGCCTATAATTCACCCCTCCACTTT. The chain carries TRBV14 and TRBJ1-6; possibly TRBD1 for D (5 bases). Germline CDR1 is SGHDN and CDR2 is FVKESK. This CDR3 spans 17 amino acids. The ends were cut back, 1 base at V and 2 bases at J, with 12 bases in the middle.